A single sample gave rise to the 28 T cell receptor beta chains below, sequenced in a study of blood T cell repertoires in COVID-19. Clones were sequenced by immunoSEQ multiplex PCR, and TCRdb holds only the in-frame ones, with some missing. The sample lists some 170,000 clones, about 90% occurring once. Sequenced: PBMCs or T cells enriched from blood (not recorded which). The source of these receptors is a human donor with acute COVID-19. The donor label of this sample is uncertain.

The V gene is TRBV28, the J gene TRBJ2-3; D is unclear. Deletions cut 4 bases from V and 6 bases from J, with 14 bases between. In germline, CDR1 is MDHEN, CDR2 SYDVKM. The CDR3 consists of 14 residues. The CDR3 coding sequence is TGTGCCAGCAGTTCATCGATAGGAGCGGATACGCAGTATTTT. Amino acid sequence: CASSSSIGADTQYF.

V gene TRBV13 combines with J gene TRBJ2-7, with 15 bases lining up with TRBD2. The CDR3 is 17 residues long. After removal of 4 bases from V and 3 bases from J, the junction contained 7 bases not matched to a gene. Looked up from germline, CDR1 is PRHDT and CDR2 is FYEKMQ (reference sequence). The CDR3 sequence: CASSWTSGGAQIYEQYF. The CDR3 DNA is TGTGCCAGCAGCTGGACTAGCGGGGGGGCGCAGATCTACGAGCAGTACTTC.

The V call is TRBV29-1, the J call TRBJ2-5; perhaps TRBD1 as D (5 bases). The ends were cut back, 2 bases at V and 7 bases at J, with 17 bases in the middle. The length of the CDR3 is 14 residues. Germline V gives CDR1 SQVTM, CDR2 ANQGSEA. In DNA form, the CDR3 reads TGCAGCGTTGAAAAGACAGCGCCAAAGGGGACCCAGTACTTC. Protein product: CSVEKTAPKGTQYF.

The chain couples TRBV5-4 to TRBJ1-3; 7 bases fit TRBD1. This CDR3 has 15 residues. Germline values: CDR1 SGHNT, CDR2 YYREEE (reference sequence). The V gene end was trimmed by 0 bases and the J gene end by 4 bases; junction bases not matched to a gene: 4. For the CDR3, the DNA is TGTGCCAGCAGCTTGGAAGGGGGCGTAGGAAACACCATATATTTT. Protein sequence: CASSLEGGVGNTIYF.

The genes are TRBV6-5 and TRBJ2-1; TRBD2 aligns across 8 bases. Germline V lookup: CDR1 MNHEY, CDR2 SVGAGI. The CDR3 sequence is 14 residues long. V was pared by 6 bases and J by 6 bases, with 7 bases of the junction left unmatched. The CDR3 coding sequence is TGTGCCAGCAGAGGGCTAGCGGGCCTCAATGAGCAGTTCTTC. As protein: CASRGLAGLNEQFF.

The V call is TRBV21-1, the J call TRBJ1-5; TRBD1 was called by the table and not checked on the DNA. TRBV21-1 is deemed a pseudogene. This CDR3 is built from 19 residues. CDR3 protein: CASSKGPDRGRLGNQPQHF. The CDR3 bases are TGTGCCAGCAGCAAAGGCCCGGACAGGGGGCGTTTGGGCAATCAGCCCCAGCATTTT.

This chain links TRBV6-4 with TRBJ2-3; 12 bases are shared with TRBD2. Germline V gene sequence: CDR1 MRHNA, CDR2 SNTAGT. This CDR3 comprises 17 residues. V shed 4 bases, J shed 4 bases, and the junction held 9 bases outside the gene matches. CDR3 nucleotides: TGTGCCAGCAGTGGGTCGGCTAGCGGGGGGGCCGCAGATACGCAGTATTTT. It is translated as CASSGSASGGAADTQYF.

V usage is TRBV18 and J usage is TRBJ1-6, with 7 bases aligning to TRBD1. Unmatched junction bases numbered 4, after V lost 2 bases and J lost 6 bases. The CDR3 consists of 15 residues. Germline V gene sequence: CDR1 KGHSH, CDR2 LQKENI. The CDR3 bases are TGTGCCAGCTCACCAAAGACAGGGATTAATTCACCCCTCCACTTT. Translation: CASSPKTGINSPLHF.

This chain connects TRBV19 to TRBJ2-7; a possible D gene is TRBD2 (6 bases). Germline lookup yields CDR1 LNHDA and CDR2 SQIVND (reference sequence). V was cut by 4 bases and J by 7 bases, with 14 bases left in between. The CDR3 consists of 13 residues. The CDR3 DNA reads TGTGCCAGTAGTACGGGGATCCGGGAGGAGCAGTACTTC. Translated: CASSTGIREEQYF.

The V call is TRBV30, the J call TRBJ2-1; the match to TRBD1 covers 10 bases. The CDR3 covers 14 residues. J was trimmed by 8 bases and V by 2 bases; bases with no gene match: 6. Germline V gene sequence: CDR1 GTSNPN, CDR2 SVGIG (reference sequence). The CDR3, as DNA: TGTGCCTGGAGTTCGGGGACAGGGGACGATGAGCAGTTCTTC. Residues: CAWSSGTGDDEQFF.

V usage is TRBV7-8 and J usage is TRBJ2-5; 7 nucleotides match TRBD2. The CDR3 length is 14 residues. In germline, CDR1 is SGHVS, CDR2 FQNEAQ. Losses at the gene ends were 4 bases for V and 5 bases for J; bases not matched to a gene: 7. The CDR3 coding sequence is TGTGCCAGCAGCTCGCGGTGGGGAGGGGAGACCCAGTACTTC. Translating it yields CASSSRWGGETQYF.

This clone has only one observation. The chain carries TRBV15 and TRBJ2-7; a possible D gene is TRBD2 (6 bases). Germline V lookup: CDR1 LNHNV, CDR2 YYDKDF (reference sequence). V was shortened by 0 bases and J by 10 bases, with 13 bases between the two germline ends. This CDR3 has 13 residues. Here the CDR3 DNA reads TGTGCCACCAGCAGAGATCGGGGAGGAGATCAGTACTTC. Translated: CATSRDRGGDQYF.

Notes on this clone: A read error may produce the germline difference seen at one junction end. V usage is TRBV6-1 and J usage is TRBJ2-6, with TRBD1 matching 8 bases. Germline V lookup: CDR1 MNHNS, CDR2 SASEGT. This CDR3 contains 18 residues. This CDR3 reads CASREGTGSTAGANVLTF. The CDR3 DNA reads TGTGCCAGCAGAGAAGGGACAGGCTCAACCGCTGGGGCCAACGTCCTGACTTTC.

This clone was observed a few times. The chain links TRBV6-2 or TRBV6-3 to TRBJ1-5; D remains unclear. Germline-derived CDR1 and CDR2 are MNHEY and SVGEGT. This CDR3 comprises 13 residues. Trimming cost V 2 bases and J 8 bases, with 10 bases left between them. CDR3 DNA sequence: TGTGCCAGCAGTTACGAGATGGTTGAGCCCCAGCATTTT. Amino acids: CASSYEMVEPQHF.

The rearrangement joins TRBV7-2 to TRBJ2-3, with 9 nucleotides matching TRBD1. The V segment lost 3 bases and the J segment 5 bases; nucleotides outside the gene matches: 9. CDR3 length: 16 residues. Germline V gene lookup returns CDR1 SGHTA and CDR2 FQGNSA. DNA of the CDR3: TGTGCCAGCAGCTTTGGGGCCAGACAGGGGGTAGATACGCAGTATTTT. Amino acids: CASSFGARQGVDTQYF.

V is TRBV30 and J is TRBJ2-7, with a tentative D call TRBD1 (5 bases). The CDR3 totals 14 residues. The germline V and J ends were trimmed by 2 bases and 0 bases, with 11 bases remaining between them. Germline-derived CDR1 and CDR2 are GTSNPN and SVGIG (reference sequence). CDR3 region: CAWSMGLHSYEQYF. The CDR3 DNA sequence: TGTGCCTGGAGTATGGGGCTCCACTCCTACGAGCAGTACTTC.

The chain employs TRBV9 and TRBJ2-7, with D unresolved. The germline V and J ends were trimmed by 0 bases and 1 base, with 8 bases remaining between them. CDR1 and CDR2 (germline): SGDLS, YYNGEE. The CDR3 is 14 amino acids. The CDR3 sequence: CASSVGLTSYEQYF. The DNA for the CDR3 is TGTGCCAGCAGCGTAGGGCTGACTTCCTACGAGCAGTACTTC.

The V gene is TRBV9, the J gene TRBJ1-5; D unclear. This CDR3 has 13 amino acids. V gave up 4 bases and J gave up 9 bases, with 14 bases separating them. Germline CDR1 reads SGDLS; CDR2 reads YYNGEE. CDR3 sequence: CASSSSVIGPQHF. Here the CDR3 DNA reads TGTGCCAGCAGCAGTAGTGTCATCGGGCCCCAGCATTTT.

The rearrangement joins TRBV7-3 to TRBJ1-1; 8 nucleotides line up with TRBD1. With 6 bases clipped from V and 5 bases from J, the junction kept 5 bases outside the gene matches. CDR1 SGHTA and CDR2 FQGTGA come from the germline V gene. The CDR3 is 13 residues long. CDR3: CASREQGGTEAFF. CDR3 in DNA: TGTGCCAGCAGAGAACAGGGGGGGACTGAAGCTTTCTTT.

The genes are TRBV19 and TRBJ2-1; D uncertain. Between the trimmed V and J ends, which lost 5 bases and 5 bases, there was a span of 10 bases. The length of the CDR3 is 13 residues. The germline gives CDR1 LNHDA, CDR2 SQIVND (reference sequence). CDR3 sequence: CASSSYMDNEQFF. The CDR3 nucleotides are TGTGCCAGTAGTTCTTACATGGACAATGAGCAGTTCTTC.

CDR3 loop: CASRQRGRYNEQFF. For the CDR3, the DNA is TGTGCCAGCAGACAGCGGGGGAGGTACAATGAGCAGTTCTTC. V is TRBV2 and J is TRBJ2-1; 8 nucleotides align to TRBD2. Looked up from germline, CDR1 is SNHLY and CDR2 is FYNNEI. The junction had 5 bases not matched to a gene; V was cut back by 6 bases and J by 4 bases. The CDR3 contains 14 residues. The complete variable domain, with remaining parts taken from reference TRBV2 and TRBJ2-1, reads EPEVTQTPSHQVTQMGQEVILRCVPISNHLYFYWYRQILGQKVEFLVSFYNNEISEKSEIFDDQFSVERPDGSNFTLKIRSTKLEDSAMYFCASRQRGRYNEQFFGPGTRLTVL.

A word on this clone: Other nucleotide sequences in the sample specify the same CDR3. The V gene is TRBV6-5, the J gene TRBJ1-1; D is possibly TRBD1 (6 bases). The CDR3 has 13 amino acids. Trimming left V 5 bases short and J 1 base short, with 8 bases between. CDR1 is MNHEY, CDR2 SVGAGI, per germline. The chain's CDR3 is CASSLQGNTEAFF. Written as DNA, the CDR3 is TGTGCCAGCAGTCTACAGGGGAACACTGAAGCTTTCTTT.

The V and J genes are TRBV7-3 and TRBJ2-1; 10 bases fit TRBD2. This CDR3 has 18 residues. The V gene's germline CDR1 is SGHTA and CDR2 FQGTGA. The ends lost 5 bases at V and 0 bases at J; junction bases unmatched: 10. CDR3: CASSPRGLAPSSYNEQFF. The CDR3 coding sequence is TGTGCCAGCAGCCCAAGGGGACTAGCGCCGAGCTCCTACAATGAGCAGTTCTTC.

Written as DNA, the CDR3 is TGTGCCAGCAGCTTAGACACCCAACCTCCCGAGTTCTTC. It specifies CASSLDTQPPEFF. This rearrangement joins TRBV7-9 to TRBJ2-1; D ambiguous. The CDR3 spans 13 residues. The V end lost 1 base, the J end lost 14 bases, and 15 bases lay between the germline ends. The V gene's germline CDR1 is SEHNR and CDR2 FQNEAQ (reference sequence).

J is TRBJ2-1 and V is TRBV5-6; 7 positions agree with TRBD2. The V gene's germline CDR1 is SGHDT and CDR2 YYEEEE. The CDR3 covers 14 residues. With 3 bases clipped from V and 8 bases from J, the junction kept 8 bases outside the gene matches. The CDR3 DNA reads as TGTGCCAGCAGCTCAGGGACTACCCCCCATGAGCAGTTCTTC. Residues: CASSSGTTPHEQFF. The full variable domain, with the rest looked up from reference TRBV5-6 and TRBJ2-1, is DAGVTQSPTHLIKTRGQQVTLRCSPKSGHDTVSWYQQALGQGPQFIFQYYEEEERQRGNFPDRFSGHQFPNYSSELNVNALLLGDSALYLCASSSGTTPHEQFFGPGTRLTVL.

This sequence joins TRBV14 and TRBJ2-3, with 11 bases lining up with TRBD2. V shed 3 bases and J 2 bases; nucleotides not matched to a gene: 4. The CDR3 loop spans 16 amino acids. The germline V gene has CDR1 SGHDN and CDR2 FVKESK. CDR3 loop: CASSHRLAGTTDTQYF. In nucleotides, the CDR3 is TGTGCCAGCAGCCACCGACTAGCGGGGACCACAGATACGCAGTATTTT.

V is TRBV6-5 and J is TRBJ2-7; 7 nucleotides agree with TRBD1. Germline loops: CDR1 MNHEY, CDR2 SVGAGI. J gave up 3 bases and V 10 bases, and 9 bases lay outside the gene matches. CDR3 size: 13 residues. CDR3 nucleotide sequence: TGTGCCACCCAGAACAGGGGACGCTACGAGCAGTACTTC. Translated, it gives CATQNRGRYEQYF.

This chain links TRBV7-2 with TRBJ2-2; weak D call: TRBD2 (7 bases). Germline V gene data show CDR1 as SGHTA and CDR2 as FQGNSA. V lost 7 bases to trimming and J lost 3 bases, with 24 bases between them. This CDR3 has 18 residues. The CDR3 sequence: CASISRGAEGGHTGELFF. The DNA for the CDR3 is TGTGCCAGCATCAGTCGGGGGGCGGAGGGAGGGCACACCGGGGAGCTGTTTTTT. Full variable domain (missing parts from reference TRBV7-2 and TRBJ2-2): GAGVSQSPSNKVTEKGKDVELRCDPISGHTALYWYRQSLGQGLEFLIYFQGNSAPDKSGLPSDRFSAERTGGSVSTLTIQRTQQEDSAVYLCASISRGAEGGHTGELFFGEGSRLTVL.